The 13 T cell receptor beta chains presented below share a single source sample, sequenced in a study of T cells in Graves' hyperthyroidism and ophthalmopathy. Authors of the study amplified TCR beta CDR3 regions from RNA transcripts. A first-round RT-PCR of the TCR CDR3 used the HTBI primer set. From the multiplex PCR reads, TCRdb called clonotypes with MiXCR, one entry per CDR3 protein. Of around 800,000 distinct CDR3 sequences listed, more than 30% are singletons. The sample was blood. These receptors came from a man between 18 and 35 years old with Graves' hyperthyroidism.

This clonotype was seen more than once but under ten times. This chain links TRBV9 with TRBJ2-2; the D gene is possibly TRBD1 (6 bases). The CDR3 loop spans 13 amino acids. V was cut by 3 bases and J by 4 bases, with 7 bases left in between. CDR1 is SGDLS, CDR2 YYNGEE, per germline. This CDR3 reads CASSGDITGELFF. In DNA form, the CDR3 reads TGTGCCAGCAGCGGGGACATCACCGGGGAGCTGTTTTTT.

This clonotype has more than one count but fewer than ten. The chain's CDR3 is CASSLRQGKAEAFF. As DNA, the CDR3 is TGTGCCAGCAGCTTACGGCAGGGCAAGGCTGAAGCTTTCTTT. V and J are TRBV7-9 and TRBJ1-1; TRBD1 is a possible D gene (5 bases). V lost 2 bases, J lost 6 bases, and 13 bases lay in between. CDR1 and CDR2 (germline): SEHNR, FQNEAQ (reference sequence). This CDR3 has 14 amino acids.

In regard to this clonotype: The germline gene is not matched at one end of the junction; a read error may be the cause. The rearrangement joins TRBV7-9 to TRBJ2-2; 8 nucleotides align to TRBD1. Germline V gene data show CDR1 as SEHNR and CDR2 as FQNEAQ (reference sequence). The CDR3 is made up of 15 amino acids. DNA of the CDR3: TGCGCCAGCAGCCAAGGCAGGGGGCGCACCGGGGAGCTGTTTTTT. As protein: CASSQGRGRTGELFF. The full variable domain, its missing parts supplied by reference TRBV7-9 and TRBJ2-2, is DTGVSQNPRHKITKRGQNVTFRCDPISEHNRLYWYRQTLGQGPEFLTYFQNEAQLEKSRLLSDRFSAERPKGSFSTLEIQRTEQGDSAMYLCASSQGRGRTGELFFGEGSRLTVL.

Comment on this clonotype: Just one base apart from a much larger clone, this may be a read error. This chain joins TRBV25-1 and TRBJ2-7; D unclear. With 8 bases removed from V and 7 bases from J, the gap between germline ends came to 21 bases. CDR1 MGHDK and CDR2 SYGVNS come from the germline V gene. The CDR3 has 14 residues. CDR3 nucleotide sequence: TGTGCCAGCGACCAATCCCGGGTCCTAAGAGAGCAGTACTTC. Protein product: CASDQSRVLREQYF.

This clonotype came up many times. This chain uses TRBV20-1 with TRBJ1-1; a weak D match, TRBD1 (5 bases). Germline lookup yields CDR1 DFQATT and CDR2 SNEGSKA (reference sequence). This CDR3 comprises 13 residues. V dropped 2 bases and J dropped 4 bases, with 11 bases sitting between them. The CDR3 nucleotides are TGCAGTGCTAGAACTCAGGGACTCACTGAAGCTTTCTTT. Translation gives CSARTQGLTEAFF.

This clonotype was seen ten or more times. The genes are TRBV12-3 or TRBV12-4 and TRBJ1-1; D is unclear. This CDR3 is 12 amino acids long. Trimming shortened V by 1 base and J by 10 bases, and 10 bases separated the two germline ends. The CDR3 sequence is CASSLGGFVAFF. As DNA, the CDR3 is TGTGCCAGCAGTTTAGGGGGATTCGTAGCTTTCTTT.

This clonotype was seen a handful of times. CDR3 sequence: CASRPVHSSAGRGANVLTF. The CDR3 DNA is TGTGCCAGCAGGCCCGTGCACAGCTCAGCCGGCCGTGGGGCCAACGTCCTGACTTTC. The gene calls are TRBV11-2 and TRBJ2-6; D unclear. Germline V gives CDR1 SGHAT, CDR2 FQNNGV. This CDR3 contains 19 residues. V lost 6 bases, J lost 3 bases, and 24 bases lay in between.

CDR3 amino acids: CASSWQSTDTQYF. The CDR3 DNA sequence: TGTGCCAGCAGTTGGCAGAGCACAGATACGCAGTATTTT. V gene TRBV2 combines with J gene TRBJ2-3; the D is unclear. The CDR3 covers 13 residues. CDR1 SNHLY and CDR2 FYNNEI come from the germline V gene. The V gene lost 5 bases and the J gene lost 0 bases, with 6 bases spanning the gap.

The chain recombines TRBV2 with TRBJ1-4; D not resolved. Trimming stripped 6 bases from V and 10 bases from J, with 12 bases between. The germline V gene encodes CDR1 SNHLY and CDR2 FYNNEI. The length of the CDR3 is 12 residues. The CDR3 DNA sequence: TGTGCCAGCAGGTACAGAGAGGGAAAACTGTTTTTT. This sequence encodes CASRYREGKLFF.

This clonotype was observed a few times. V usage is TRBV25-1 and J usage is TRBJ2-3, with D perhaps assigned TRBD1 or TRBD2 (5 bases each). The CDR3 runs to 12 residues. V lost 0 bases and J lost 8, with 6 bases in between. Germline values: CDR1 MGHDK, CDR2 SYGVNS. In DNA, the CDR3 is TGTGCCAGCAGTGAATATGGGGGTACGCAGTATTTT. This gives the protein CASSEYGGTQYF. Based on the CDR3 plus reference TRBV25-1 and TRBJ2-3, the full variable domain is EADIYQTPRYLVIGTGKKITLECSQTMGHDKMYWYQQDPGMELHLIHYSYGVNSTEKGDLSSESTVSRIRTEHFPLTLESARPSHTSQYLCASSEYGGTQYFGPGTRLTVL.

A word on this clonotype: One junction end disagrees with the germline gene, perhaps due to a read error. The chain uses TRBV7-6 and TRBJ2-6; possible D gene TRBD1, 5 bases. The V gene's germline CDR1 is SGHVS and CDR2 FNYEAQ. The length of the CDR3 is 18 residues. The CDR3 protein is CASSLSIGQTSGANVPTF. The CDR3 DNA is TGTGCTAGCAGCTTAAGTATAGGGCAGACATCTGGGGCCAACGTCCCGACTTTC.

The sample holds many counts of this clonotype. The chain employs TRBV7-9 and TRBJ2-7; tentatively, D is TRBD1 (6 bases). The CDR3 has 13 residues. Trimming left V 6 bases short and J 0 bases short, with 9 bases between. Germline V gene data show CDR1 as SEHNR and CDR2 as FQNEAQ (reference sequence). CDR3 loop: CASRADSSYEQYF. CDR3 nucleotides: TGTGCCAGCAGGGCGGACAGCTCCTACGAGCAGTACTTC.

CDR3 sequence: CSVEGENTIYF. CDR3 nucleotides: TGCAGCGTTGAAGGGGAAAACACCATATATTTT. J is TRBJ1-3 and V is TRBV29-1; no clear D. The CDR3 sequence is 11 residues long. The ends were cut back, 1 base at V and 6 bases at J, with 4 bases in the middle. Germline V gene sequence: CDR1 SQVTM, CDR2 ANQGSEA.